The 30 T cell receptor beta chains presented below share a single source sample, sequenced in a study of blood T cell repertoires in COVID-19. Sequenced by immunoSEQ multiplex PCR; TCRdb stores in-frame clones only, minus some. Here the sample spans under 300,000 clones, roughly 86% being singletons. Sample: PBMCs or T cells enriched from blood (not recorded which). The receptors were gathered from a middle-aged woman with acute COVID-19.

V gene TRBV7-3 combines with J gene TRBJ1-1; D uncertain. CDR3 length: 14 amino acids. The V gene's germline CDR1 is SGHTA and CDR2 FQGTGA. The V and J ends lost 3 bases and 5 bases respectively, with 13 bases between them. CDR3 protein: CASSFGGSSTEAFF. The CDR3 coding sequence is TGTGCCAGCAGCTTTGGCGGGAGTTCGACTGAAGCTTTCTTT. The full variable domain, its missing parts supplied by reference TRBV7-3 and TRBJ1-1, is GAGVSQTPSNKVTEKGKYVELRCDPISGHTALYWYRQSLGQGPEFLIYFQGTGAADDSGLPNDRFFAVRPEGSVSTLKIQRTERGDSAVYLCASSFGGSSTEAFFGQGTRLTVV.

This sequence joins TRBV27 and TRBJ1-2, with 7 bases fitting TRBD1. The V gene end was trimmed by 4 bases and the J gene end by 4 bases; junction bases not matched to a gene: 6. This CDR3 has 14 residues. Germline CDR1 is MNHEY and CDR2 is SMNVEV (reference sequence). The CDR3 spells CASSSTDRIYGYTF. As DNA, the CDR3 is TGTGCCAGCAGTTCGACGGACAGGATCTATGGCTACACCTTC.

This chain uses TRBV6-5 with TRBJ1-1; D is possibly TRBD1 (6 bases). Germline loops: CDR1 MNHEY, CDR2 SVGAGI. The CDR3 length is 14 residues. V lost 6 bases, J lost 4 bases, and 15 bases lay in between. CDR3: CASSLQGVGTEAFF. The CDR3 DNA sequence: TGTGCCAGCAGCCTACAGGGAGTTGGCACTGAAGCTTTCTTT.

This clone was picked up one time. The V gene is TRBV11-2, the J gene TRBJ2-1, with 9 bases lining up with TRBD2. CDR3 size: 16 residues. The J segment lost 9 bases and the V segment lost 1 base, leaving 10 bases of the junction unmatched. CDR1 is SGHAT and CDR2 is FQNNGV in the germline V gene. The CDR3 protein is CASSLVGGRAFGEQFF. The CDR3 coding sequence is TGTGCCAGCAGCTTAGTCGGCGGGAGGGCCTTCGGTGAGCAGTTCTTC.

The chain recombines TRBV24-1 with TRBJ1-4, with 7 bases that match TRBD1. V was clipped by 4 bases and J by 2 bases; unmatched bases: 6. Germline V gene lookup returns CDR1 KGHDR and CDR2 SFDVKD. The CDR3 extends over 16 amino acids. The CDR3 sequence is CATSDPQQGTNEKLFF. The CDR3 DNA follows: TGTGCCACCAGTGACCCCCAACAGGGGACTAATGAAAAACTGTTTTTT.

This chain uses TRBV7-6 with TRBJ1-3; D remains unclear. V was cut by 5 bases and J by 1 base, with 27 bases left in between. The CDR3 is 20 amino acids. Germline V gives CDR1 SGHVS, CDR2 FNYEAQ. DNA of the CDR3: TGTGCCAGCAGCACCTGCCGCTACCCTAATACAATCAGGTCTGGAAACACCATATATTTT. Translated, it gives CASSTCRYPNTIRSGNTIYF.

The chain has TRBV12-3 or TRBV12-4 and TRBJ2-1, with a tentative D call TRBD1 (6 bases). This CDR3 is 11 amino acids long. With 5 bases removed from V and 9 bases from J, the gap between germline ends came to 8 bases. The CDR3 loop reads CASSPGAEQFF. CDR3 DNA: TGTGCCAGCAGTCCAGGGGCTGAGCAGTTCTTC.

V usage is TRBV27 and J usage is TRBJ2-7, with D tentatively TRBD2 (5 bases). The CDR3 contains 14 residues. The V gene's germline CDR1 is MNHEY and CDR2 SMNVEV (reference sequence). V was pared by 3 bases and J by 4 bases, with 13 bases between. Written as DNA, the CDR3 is TGTGCCAGCAGTTTGAGTGCGGGCCTTTACGAGCAGTACTTC. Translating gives CASSLSAGLYEQYF.

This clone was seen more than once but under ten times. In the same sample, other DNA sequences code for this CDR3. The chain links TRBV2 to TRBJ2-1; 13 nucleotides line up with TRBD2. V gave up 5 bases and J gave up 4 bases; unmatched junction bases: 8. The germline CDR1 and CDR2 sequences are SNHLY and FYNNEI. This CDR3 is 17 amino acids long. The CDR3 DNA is TGTGCCAGCAGTTATAGCGGACTAGCGGGAGTTTACAATGAGCAGTTCTTC. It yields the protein CASSYSGLAGVYNEQFF. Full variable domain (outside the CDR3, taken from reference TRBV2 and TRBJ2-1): EPEVTQTPSHQVTQMGQEVILRCVPISNHLYFYWYRQILGQKVEFLVSFYNNEISEKSEIFDDQFSVERPDGSNFTLKIRSTKLEDSAMYFCASSYSGLAGVYNEQFFGPGTRLTVL.

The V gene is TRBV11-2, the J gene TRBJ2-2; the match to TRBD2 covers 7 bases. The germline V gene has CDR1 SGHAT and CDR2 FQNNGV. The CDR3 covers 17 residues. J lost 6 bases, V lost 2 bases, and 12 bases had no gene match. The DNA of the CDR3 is TGTGCCAGCAGCTTAATCGGGGGGTTCCTCGGGGCCGGGGAGCTGTTTTTT. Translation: CASSLIGGFLGAGELFF.

CDR3 DNA sequence: TGTGCCAGTAACAGGGGAGATTCACCCCTCCACTTT. Residues: CASNRGDSPLHF. The genes are TRBV19 and TRBJ1-6; TRBD1 agrees at 7 bases. Germline trimming cut 7 bases from V and 8 bases from J; bases unmatched to any gene: 2. The germline V gene encodes CDR1 LNHDA and CDR2 SQIVND (reference sequence). CDR3 length: 12 amino acids.

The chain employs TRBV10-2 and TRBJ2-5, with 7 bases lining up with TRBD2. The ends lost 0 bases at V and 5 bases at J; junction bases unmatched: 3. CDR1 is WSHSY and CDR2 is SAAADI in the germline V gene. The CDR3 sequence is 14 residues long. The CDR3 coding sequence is TGCGCCAGCAGTGAGTCTCTTAGCGGGGAGACCCAGTACTTC. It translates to CASSESLSGETQYF.

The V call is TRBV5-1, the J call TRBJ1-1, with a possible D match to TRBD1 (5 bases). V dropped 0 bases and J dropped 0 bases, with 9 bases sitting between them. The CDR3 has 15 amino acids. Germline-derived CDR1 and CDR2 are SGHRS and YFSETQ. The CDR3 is CASSLEGRLNTEAFF. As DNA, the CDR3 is TGCGCCAGCAGCTTGGAGGGGCGTCTGAACACTGAAGCTTTCTTT.

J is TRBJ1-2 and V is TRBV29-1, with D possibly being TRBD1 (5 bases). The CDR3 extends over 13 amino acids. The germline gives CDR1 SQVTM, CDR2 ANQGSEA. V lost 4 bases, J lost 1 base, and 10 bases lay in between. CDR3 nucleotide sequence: TGCAGCGTTGGGCAGGGTAGTAACTATGGCTACACCTTC. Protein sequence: CSVGQGSNYGYTF.

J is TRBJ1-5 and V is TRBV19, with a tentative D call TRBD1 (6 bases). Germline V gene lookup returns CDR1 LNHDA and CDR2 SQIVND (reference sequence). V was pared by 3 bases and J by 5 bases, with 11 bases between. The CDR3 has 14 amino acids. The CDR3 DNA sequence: TGTGCCAGTAGTATTACAGGGAACGATCAGCCCCAGCATTTT. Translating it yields CASSITGNDQPQHF.

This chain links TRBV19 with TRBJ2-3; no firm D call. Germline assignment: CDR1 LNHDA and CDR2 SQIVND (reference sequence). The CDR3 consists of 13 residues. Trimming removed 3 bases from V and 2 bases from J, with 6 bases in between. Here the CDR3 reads CASSMYSTDTQYF. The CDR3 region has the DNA TGTGCCAGTAGTATGTACTCCACAGATACGCAGTATTTT.

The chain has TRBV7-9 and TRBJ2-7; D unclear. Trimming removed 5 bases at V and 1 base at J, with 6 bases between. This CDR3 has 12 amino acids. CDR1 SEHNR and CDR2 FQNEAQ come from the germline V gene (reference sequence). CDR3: CASSPNSYEQYF. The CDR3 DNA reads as TGTGCCAGCAGCCCCAATTCCTACGAGCAGTACTTC.

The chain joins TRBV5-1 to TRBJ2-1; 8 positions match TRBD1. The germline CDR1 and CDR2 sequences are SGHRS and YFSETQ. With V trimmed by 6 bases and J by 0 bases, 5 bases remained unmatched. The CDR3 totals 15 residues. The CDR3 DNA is TGCGCCAGCACCAACACAGGGGGCTCCTACAATGAGCAGTTCTTC. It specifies CASTNTGGSYNEQFF.

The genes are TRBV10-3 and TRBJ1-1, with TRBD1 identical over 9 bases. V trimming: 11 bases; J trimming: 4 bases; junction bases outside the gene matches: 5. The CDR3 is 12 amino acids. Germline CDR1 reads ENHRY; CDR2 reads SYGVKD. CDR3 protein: CAAGQGLTEAFF. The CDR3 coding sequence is TGTGCCGCCGGACAGGGGCTCACTGAAGCTTTCTTT.

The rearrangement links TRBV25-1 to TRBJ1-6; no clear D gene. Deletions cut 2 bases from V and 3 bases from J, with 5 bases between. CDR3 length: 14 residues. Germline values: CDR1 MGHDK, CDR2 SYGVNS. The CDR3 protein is CASSEASYNSPLHF. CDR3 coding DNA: TGTGCCAGCAGTGAAGCCAGCTATAATTCACCCCTCCACTTT.

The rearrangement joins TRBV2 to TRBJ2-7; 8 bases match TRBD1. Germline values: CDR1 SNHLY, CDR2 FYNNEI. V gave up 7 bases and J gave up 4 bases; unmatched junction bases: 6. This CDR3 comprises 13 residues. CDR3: CASISQGAYEQYF. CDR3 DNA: TGTGCCAGCATCAGTCAGGGGGCATACGAGCAGTACTTC.

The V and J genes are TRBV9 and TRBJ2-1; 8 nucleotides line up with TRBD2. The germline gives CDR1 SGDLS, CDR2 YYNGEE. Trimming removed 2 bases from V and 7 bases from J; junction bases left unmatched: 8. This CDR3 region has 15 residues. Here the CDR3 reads CASSVLAGDLNEQFF. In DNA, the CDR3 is TGTGCCAGCAGCGTGCTAGCGGGCGACCTAAATGAGCAGTTCTTC.

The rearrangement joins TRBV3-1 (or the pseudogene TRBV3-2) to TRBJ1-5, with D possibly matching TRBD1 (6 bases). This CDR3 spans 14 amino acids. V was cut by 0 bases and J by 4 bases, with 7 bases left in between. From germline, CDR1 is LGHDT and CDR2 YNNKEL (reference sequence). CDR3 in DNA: TGTGCCAGCAGCCAAGAGCAGGGGAATCAGCCCCAGCATTTT. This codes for CASSQEQGNQPQHF.

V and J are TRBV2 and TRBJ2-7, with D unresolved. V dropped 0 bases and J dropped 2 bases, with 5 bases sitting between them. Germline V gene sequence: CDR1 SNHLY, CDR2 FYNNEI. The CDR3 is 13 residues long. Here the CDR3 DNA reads TGTGCCAGCAGTGAAGCGGCCGCCTACGAGCAGTACTTC. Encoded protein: CASSEAAAYEQYF.

The CDR3 loop reads CASRGTSGGPNTYNEQFF. CDR3 nucleotide sequence: TGTGCCAGCAGGGGGACTAGCGGGGGGCCGAATACCTACAATGAGCAGTTCTTC. This chain connects TRBV2 to TRBJ2-1; 15 bases are a match to TRBD2. The J segment lost 2 bases and the V segment lost 6 bases, leaving 8 bases of the junction unmatched. Germline V gene sequence: CDR1 SNHLY, CDR2 FYNNEI. The CDR3 has 18 residues. Looking up the rest from reference TRBV2 and TRBJ2-1 gives the full variable domain: EPEVTQTPSHQVTQMGQEVILRCVPISNHLYFYWYRQILGQKVEFLVSFYNNEISEKSEIFDDQFSVERPDGSNFTLKIRSTKLEDSAMYFCASRGTSGGPNTYNEQFFGPGTRLTVL.

The CDR3 DNA reads as TGTGCCAGCAGCTTGGTGACTAGCGACCGCAATGAGCAGTTCTTC. Translation: CASSLVTSDRNEQFF. The V call is TRBV5-6, the J call TRBJ2-1; 8 nucleotides line up with TRBD2. CDR1 SGHDT and CDR2 YYEEEE come from the germline V gene. Losses at the gene ends were 0 bases for V and 6 bases for J; bases not matched to a gene: 5. The CDR3 covers 15 residues.

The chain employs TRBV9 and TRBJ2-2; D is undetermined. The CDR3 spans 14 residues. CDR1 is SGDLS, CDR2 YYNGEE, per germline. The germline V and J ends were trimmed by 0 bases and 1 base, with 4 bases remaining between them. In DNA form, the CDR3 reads TGTGCCAGCAGCGTAGGCGGGAACACCGGGGAGCTGTTTTTT. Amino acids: CASSVGGNTGELFF.

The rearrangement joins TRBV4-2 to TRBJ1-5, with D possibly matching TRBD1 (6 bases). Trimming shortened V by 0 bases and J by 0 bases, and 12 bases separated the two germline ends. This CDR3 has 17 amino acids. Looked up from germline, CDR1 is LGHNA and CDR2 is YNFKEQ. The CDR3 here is CASSQDGDTYSNQPQHF. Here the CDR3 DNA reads TGTGCCAGCAGCCAAGATGGGGACACCTATAGCAATCAGCCCCAGCATTTT.

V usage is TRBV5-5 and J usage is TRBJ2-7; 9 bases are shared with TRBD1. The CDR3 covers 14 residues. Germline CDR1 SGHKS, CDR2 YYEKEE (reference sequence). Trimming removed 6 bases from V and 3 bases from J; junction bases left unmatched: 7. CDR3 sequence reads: CASTQQGAFYEQYF. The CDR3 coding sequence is TGTGCCAGCACCCAACAGGGGGCTTTCTACGAGCAGTACTTC.

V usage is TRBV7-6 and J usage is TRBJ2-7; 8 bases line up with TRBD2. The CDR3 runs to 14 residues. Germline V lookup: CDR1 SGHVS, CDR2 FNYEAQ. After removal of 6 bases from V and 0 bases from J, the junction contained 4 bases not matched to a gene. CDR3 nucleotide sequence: TGTGCCAGCAGGGCTACTAGCGGCTCCTACGAGCAGTACTTC. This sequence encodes CASRATSGSYEQYF.